Shown below are 25 T cell receptor beta chains from a single sample sequenced in a study of blood T cell repertoires in COVID-19. Some clones are missing from TCRdb's copy, which holds only in-frame ones; the method was immunoSEQ multiplex PCR. The sample lists under 200,000 clones; around four fifths were seen once. What was sequenced was peripheral blood. These receptors came from a man between 65 and 85 years old with acute or convalescent COVID-19.

This clone was observed a single time. The chain joins TRBV7-3 to TRBJ2-1; 13 nucleotides agree with TRBD2. Looked up from germline, CDR1 is SGHTA and CDR2 is FQGTGA. The CDR3 contains 15 residues. J gave up 6 bases and V 5 bases, and 4 bases lay outside the gene matches. The CDR3 reads CASSPLAGGFNEQFF. The DNA of the CDR3 is TGTGCCAGCAGCCCACTAGCGGGAGGGTTCAATGAGCAGTTCTTC.

The V call is TRBV2, the J call TRBJ2-1; 10 bases agree with TRBD1. The germline gives CDR1 SNHLY, CDR2 FYNNEI. The CDR3 runs 16 residues. Trimming at V came to 4 bases and at J to 8 bases, leaving 11 bases not matched to a gene. The CDR3 protein is CASSVPGTGATHEQFF. CDR3 bases: TGTGCCAGCAGTGTCCCCGGGACAGGGGCCACCCATGAGCAGTTCTTC. Filled out from reference TRBV2 and TRBJ2-1, the complete variable domain reads EPEVTQTPSHQVTQMGQEVILRCVPISNHLYFYWYRQILGQKVEFLVSFYNNEISEKSEIFDDQFSVERPDGSNFTLKIRSTKLEDSAMYFCASSVPGTGATHEQFFGPGTRLTVL.

The chain links TRBV5-1 to TRBJ2-7, with 12 bases aligning to TRBD2. Germline V gene sequence: CDR1 SGHRS, CDR2 YFSETQ. Losses at the gene ends were 1 base for V and 2 bases for J; bases not matched to a gene: 10. The CDR3 is 18 amino acids. CDR3 coding DNA: TGCGCCAGCAGCTTGTTGTCTAGCGGGGGGGAACTCCCCTACGAGCAGTACTTC. It specifies CASSLLSSGGELPYEQYF. The variable domain in full, completed from reference TRBV5-1 and TRBJ2-7, reads KAGVTQTPRYLIKTRGQQVTLSCSPISGHRSVSWYQQTPGQGLQFLFEYFSETQRNKGNFPGRFSGRQFSNSRSEMNVSTLELGDSALYLCASSLLSSGGELPYEQYFGPGTRLTVT.

This clone was recorded a few times. V gene TRBV27 combines with J gene TRBJ2-7, with TRBD1 matching over 8 bases. The germline V gene has CDR1 MNHEY and CDR2 SMNVEV (reference sequence). The CDR3 has 14 residues. The ends lost 8 bases at V and 7 bases at J; junction bases unmatched: 13. CDR3 amino acids: CASFSGDRFLEQYF. In DNA form, the CDR3 reads TGTGCCAGCTTCTCCGGGGACAGGTTCTTAGAGCAGTACTTC.

The V gene is TRBV7-9, the J gene TRBJ2-7; TRBD1 is a possible D gene (6 bases). V gave up 2 bases and J gave up 3 bases, with 17 bases separating them. Germline CDR1 reads SEHNR; CDR2 reads FQNEAQ (reference sequence). This CDR3 region has 16 residues. Here the CDR3 DNA reads TGTGCCAGCAGCTTACTACAGGGCGCTGGCTACTACGAGCAGTACTTC. It yields the protein CASSLLQGAGYYEQYF. Using reference TRBV7-9 and TRBJ2-7 for the parts outside the CDR3, the full variable domain is DTGVSQNPRHKITKRGQNVTFRCDPISEHNRLYWYRQTLGQGPEFLTYFQNEAQLEKSRLLSDRFSAERPKGSFSTLEIQRTEQGDSAMYLCASSLLQGAGYYEQYFGPGTRLTVT.

The chain recombines TRBV14 with TRBJ2-7; possibly TRBD2 for D (5 bases). CDR1 is SGHDN, CDR2 FVKESK, per germline. Trimming took 2 bases from V and 2 from J, leaving 7 bases between them. The CDR3 length is 13 residues. CDR3 in amino acids: CASSQRETYEQYF. The CDR3, as DNA: TGTGCCAGCAGCCAAAGGGAGACCTACGAGCAGTACTTC.

The rearrangement links TRBV6-5 to TRBJ1-1; maybe TRBD1 (6 bases). The V end was cut by 6 bases, the J end by 2 bases, with 16 bases between. The CDR3 has 15 residues. Germline assignment: CDR1 MNHEY and CDR2 SVGAGI. The CDR3 loop is CASRGLGAGNTEAFF. The CDR3 region has the DNA TGTGCCAGCAGGGGTTTGGGGGCTGGAAACACTGAAGCTTTCTTT.

This clone was detected only once. This chain joins TRBV6-5 and TRBJ1-2; no firm D call. Germline V gives CDR1 MNHEY, CDR2 SVGAGI. V was trimmed by 6 bases and J by 2 bases, leaving 16 bases between them. The length of the CDR3 is 15 residues. Here the CDR3 reads CASRWSPEANYGYTF. CDR3 DNA: TGTGCCAGCAGGTGGTCCCCCGAAGCCAACTATGGCTACACCTTC.

The rearrangement links TRBV18 to TRBJ2-3, with TRBD2 matching 12 bases. CDR3 length: 16 amino acids. Unmatched junction bases numbered 5, after V lost 2 bases and J lost 5 bases. The germline V gene has CDR1 KGHSH and CDR2 LQKENI. CDR3 DNA: TGTGCCAGCTCACCAACGGCTAGCGGGGGGGGAGATACGCAGTATTTT. Its protein product is CASSPTASGGGDTQYF. Supplemented by reference TRBV18 and TRBJ2-3, the full variable domain reads NAGVMQNPRHLVRRRGQEARLRCSPMKGHSHVYWYRQLPEEGLKFMVYLQKENIIDESGMPKERFSAEFPKEGPSILRIQQVVRGDSAAYFCASSPTASGGGDTQYFGPGTRLTVL.

The table lists this clone with a few counts. The rearrangement links TRBV7-9 to TRBJ2-1; 9 nucleotides agree with TRBD1. Germline lookup yields CDR1 SEHNR and CDR2 FQNEAQ (reference sequence). Trimming removed 4 bases from V and 7 bases from J; junction bases left unmatched: 8. This CDR3 is 15 amino acids long. The CDR3 DNA is TGTGCCAGCAGCTCAGCCGGGACAGGGCAGAATGAGCAGTTCTTC. Its translation is CASSSAGTGQNEQFF.

This chain links TRBV18 with TRBJ2-3; TRBD1 matches 9 bases. This CDR3 has 20 amino acids. With V trimmed by 3 bases and J by 2 bases, 18 bases remained unmatched. The germline V gene encodes CDR1 KGHSH and CDR2 LQKENI. The CDR3 protein is CASSPRGTGNFPVVTDTQYF. In nucleotides, the CDR3 is TGTGCCAGCTCACCTCGCGGGACAGGGAATTTTCCGGTCGTCACAGATACGCAGTATTTT.

The chain joins TRBV5-4 to TRBJ2-5; tentatively, D is TRBD1 (6 bases). The germline V and J ends were trimmed by 4 bases and 4 bases, with 11 bases remaining between them. Per the germline V gene, CDR1 is SGHNT and CDR2 is YYREEE (reference sequence). This CDR3 region has 13 residues. CDR3 DNA: TGTGCCAGCAGCCGGGACAATAGAGAGACCCAGTACTTC. This translates into CASSRDNRETQYF.

The V gene is TRBV30, the J gene TRBJ1-3; D not resolved. The CDR3 has 17 residues. CDR1 and CDR2 from the germline V gene are GTSNPN and SVGIG (reference sequence). The V and J ends lost 2 bases and 0 bases respectively, with 17 bases between them. CDR3 in amino acids: CAWSPIPTRSSGNTIYF. Written as DNA, the CDR3 is TGTGCCTGGAGTCCTATCCCGACACGAAGCTCTGGAAACACCATATATTTT.

The rearrangement uses TRBV5-4 and TRBJ1-6, with unresolved D. Trimming removed 0 bases from V and 5 bases from J, with 9 bases in between. This CDR3 has 15 residues. Looked up from germline, CDR1 is SGHNT and CDR2 is YYREEE (reference sequence). CDR3 coding DNA: TGTGCCAGCAGCTTGGGGCGGGTGAATAATTCACCCCTCCACTTT. This translates into CASSLGRVNNSPLHF.

J is TRBJ2-7 and V is TRBV3-1 (or the pseudogene TRBV3-2); D is uncertain. The V end lost 3 bases, the J end lost 4 bases, and 13 bases lay between the germline ends. Germline assignment: CDR1 LGHDT and CDR2 YNNKEL (reference sequence). The CDR3 length is 14 residues. The DNA of the CDR3 is TGTGCCAGCAGCCAGGGCTTAACGGATTACGAGCAGTACTTC. It is translated as CASSQGLTDYEQYF.

V usage is TRBV7-9 and J usage is TRBJ1-1; D uncertain. In germline, CDR1 is SEHNR, CDR2 FQNEAQ (reference sequence). V shed 5 bases and J shed 4 bases, with 8 bases lying between them. The CDR3 runs to 12 residues. The chain's CDR3 is CASSDIGTEAFF. In DNA, the CDR3 is TGTGCCAGCAGCGATATCGGCACTGAAGCTTTCTTT.

The chain couples TRBV4-1 to TRBJ2-1; D gene unclear. V was trimmed by 1 base and J by 8 bases, leaving 15 bases between them. Germline-derived CDR1 and CDR2 are MGHRA and YSYEKL. CDR3 length equals 15 residues. The CDR3 region is CASSQVITVLDEQFF. The CDR3, as DNA: TGCGCCAGCAGCCAAGTAATCACGGTCCTGGATGAGCAGTTCTTC.

This clone was seen only once. This chain joins TRBV5-1 and TRBJ1-1; D unresolved. The CDR3 contains 13 residues. The germline gives CDR1 SGHRS, CDR2 YFSETQ. Trimming cost V 0 bases and J 6 bases, with 9 bases left between them. For the CDR3, the DNA is TGCGCCAGCAGCTTGGCCAATTCGGCTGAAGCTTTCTTT. It yields the protein CASSLANSAEAFF. Full variable domain (rest looked up from reference TRBV5-1 and TRBJ1-1): KAGVTQTPRYLIKTRGQQVTLSCSPISGHRSVSWYQQTPGQGLQFLFEYFSETQRNKGNFPGRFSGRQFSNSRSEMNVSTLELGDSALYLCASSLANSAEAFFGQGTRLTVV.

Comments on this clone: The same CDR3 also results from other DNA sequences found in this sample. The gene calls are TRBV7-9 and TRBJ2-7, with TRBD2 as a possible D gene (6 bases). The CDR3 is 14 residues long. V gave up 1 base and J gave up 0 bases, with 7 bases separating them. Germline CDR1 and CDR2: SEHNR and FQNEAQ (reference sequence). For the CDR3, the DNA is TGTGCCAGCAGCTTAGGGGGGGTCTCCTACGAGCAGTACTTC. Protein: CASSLGGVSYEQYF.

The chain employs TRBV5-8 and TRBJ1-5, with TRBD1 matching 7 bases. Per germline, CDR1 SGHTS and CDR2 YDEGEE. V lost 1 base and J lost 7; bases outside the gene matches: 5. CDR3 length: 14 amino acids. The CDR3 bases are TGTGCCAGCAGCTTGTACAGGGGCCGGCAGCCCCAGCATTTT. As protein: CASSLYRGRQPQHF.

This clone was picked up one time. The chain combines TRBV2 with TRBJ1-6; no clear D. Trimming removed 7 bases at V and 2 bases at J, with 6 bases between. The CDR3 totals 13 residues. Germline assignment: CDR1 SNHLY and CDR2 FYNNEI. Here the CDR3 DNA reads TGTGCCAGCATCGAGACCTATAATTCACCCCTCCACTTT. It yields the protein CASIETYNSPLHF.

The rearrangement joins TRBV19 to TRBJ2-7, with 7 bases aligning to TRBD1. CDR3 length: 13 residues. Germline values: CDR1 LNHDA, CDR2 SQIVND (reference sequence). The J segment lost 2 bases and the V segment lost 2 bases, leaving 0 bases of the junction unmatched. The CDR3 spells CASSIQGAYEQYF. For the CDR3, the DNA is TGTGCCAGTAGTATACAGGGGGCCTACGAGCAGTACTTC.

This clone was detected only once. V is TRBV12-5 and J is TRBJ2-7, with D unresolved. The germline V gene has CDR1 LGHNT and CDR2 FRNRAP. This CDR3 comprises 11 residues. Trimming cost V 2 bases and J 12 bases, with 11 bases left between them. Written as DNA, the CDR3 is TGTGCTAGTGGTTTGCAGGATAATCGGTACTTC. It encodes CASGLQDNRYF. Full variable domain (remainder filled in from reference TRBV12-5 and TRBJ2-7): DARVTQTPRHKVTEMGQEVTMRCQPILGHNTVFWYRQTMMQGLELLAYFRNRAPLDDSGMPKDRFSAEMPDATLATLKIQPSEPRDSAVYFCASGLQDNRYFGPGTRLTVT.

The chain has TRBV18 and TRBJ1-4; D remains ambiguous. V gave up 2 bases and J gave up 7 bases, with 17 bases separating them. CDR1 KGHSH and CDR2 LQKENI come from the germline V gene. The CDR3 loop spans 16 amino acids. The CDR3 region has the DNA TGTGCCAGCTCACCAAGCGACGGTTCACTGGGTGAAAAACTGTTTTTT. Protein sequence: CASSPSDGSLGEKLFF. Together with reference TRBV18 and TRBJ1-4, the CDR3 gives the full variable domain: NAGVMQNPRHLVRRRGQEARLRCSPMKGHSHVYWYRQLPEEGLKFMVYLQKENIIDESGMPKERFSAEFPKEGPSILRIQQVVRGDSAAYFCASSPSDGSLGEKLFFGSGTQLSVL.

The J gene is TRBJ1-3, the V gene TRBV30; tentatively, D is TRBD1 (5 bases). Germline CDR1 GTSNPN, CDR2 SVGIG (reference sequence). Trimming stripped 6 bases from V and 0 bases from J, with 15 bases between. The CDR3 sequence is 15 residues long. CDR3 in amino acids: CACEGRRFSGNTIYF. CDR3 DNA sequence: TGTGCCTGTGAGGGGAGGAGGTTCTCTGGAAACACCATATATTTT.